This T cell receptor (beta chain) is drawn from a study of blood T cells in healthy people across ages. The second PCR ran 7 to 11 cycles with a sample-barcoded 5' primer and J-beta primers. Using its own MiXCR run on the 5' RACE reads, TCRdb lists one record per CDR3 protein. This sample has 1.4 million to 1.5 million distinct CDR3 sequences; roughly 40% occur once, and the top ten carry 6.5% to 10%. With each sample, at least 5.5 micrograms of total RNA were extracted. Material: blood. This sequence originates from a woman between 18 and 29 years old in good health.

This CDR3 reads CASSQEGAGSNHGYTF. The CDR3 DNA reads TGTGCCAGCAGCCAAGAGGGCGCGGGCTCGAATCATGGCTACACCTTC. V is TRBV3-1 and J is TRBJ1-2; D not certain. This CDR3 has 16 amino acids. CDR1 is LGHDT, CDR2 YNNKEL, per germline (reference sequence). V lost 0 bases and J lost 6, with 17 bases in between.